The 28 T cell receptor beta chains listed next were all sequenced from one sample in a study of Ad26.COV2.S vaccination and SARS-CoV-2 variants. The method was immunoSEQ multiplex PCR; TCRdb's version includes in-frame clones alone and lacks a portion of them. Of approximately 480,000 clones detected, about 83% appear once; the ten largest clones hold more than 10%. Treatment indicated: some 20 received Ad26.COV2.S at low or high dose, single or two shots; 5 received placebo; per-sample allocation not given. Sampling occurred on day 63 after the first vaccine or placebo injection. Sequences were derived from peripheral blood, sampled in a trial of Ad26.COV2.S vaccine versus placebo. The receptor set was obtained from a person aged 18-65 years who received the Ad26.COV2.S COVID-19 vaccine or a placebo.

This chain links TRBV7-2 with TRBJ1-5; D is unclear. This CDR3 is 15 amino acids long. The germline V gene has CDR1 SGHTA and CDR2 FQGNSA. V was clipped by 5 bases and J by 4 bases, with 15 bases between them. The CDR3 DNA follows: TGTGCCAGCAGCCCCGGCGGTACAGCTAATCAGCCCCAGCATTTT. Its protein product is CASSPGGTANQPQHF. Combining the CDR3 with reference TRBV7-2 and TRBJ1-5 gives the whole variable domain GAGVSQSPSNKVTEKGKDVELRCDPISGHTALYWYRQSLGQGLEFLIYFQGNSAPDKSGLPSDRFSAERTGGSVSTLTIQRTQQEDSAVYLCASSPGGTANQPQHFGDGTRLSIL.

The chain combines TRBV9 with TRBJ2-1; no firm D call. This CDR3 has 12 amino acids. V gave up 0 bases and J gave up 9 bases, with 7 bases separating them. The germline gives CDR1 SGDLS, CDR2 YYNGEE. CDR3 sequence reads: CASSVGQGEQFF. In DNA, the CDR3 is TGTGCCAGCAGCGTAGGACAAGGTGAGCAGTTCTTC.

The chain carries TRBV28 and TRBJ2-1; D not resolved. Germline V gene data show CDR1 as MDHEN and CDR2 as SYDVKM. V lost 9 bases, J lost 5 bases, and 8 bases lay in between. The CDR3 is made up of 11 amino acids. The CDR3 spells CASRHNNEQFF. CDR3 nucleotide sequence: TGTGCCAGTCGGCACAACAATGAGCAGTTCTTC.

The V gene is TRBV25-1, the J gene TRBJ1-3; D gene unclear. The CDR3 covers 12 residues. Germline assignment: CDR1 MGHDK and CDR2 SYGVNS. V was shortened by 3 bases and J by 7 bases, with 7 bases between the two germline ends. The CDR3 reads CASSDRVNTIYF. The DNA for the CDR3 is TGTGCCAGCAGTGACAGAGTGAACACCATATATTTT. Supplemented by reference TRBV25-1 and TRBJ1-3, the full variable domain reads EADIYQTPRYLVIGTGKKITLECSQTMGHDKMYWYQQDPGMELHLIHYSYGVNSTEKGDLSSESTVSRIRTEHFPLTLESARPSHTSQYLCASSDRVNTIYFGEGSWLTVV.

This rearrangement joins TRBV6-2 or TRBV6-3 to TRBJ1-6; D gene ambiguous. The germline V gene encodes CDR1 MNHEY and CDR2 SVGEGT. This CDR3 is built from 14 residues. Trimming shortened V by 0 bases and J by 15 bases, and 15 bases separated the two germline ends. The CDR3 region is CASSYSGGPGFLHF. For the CDR3, the DNA is TGTGCCAGCAGTTACTCGGGAGGCCCGGGTTTCCTCCACTTT.

This clone was counted a single time. This chain connects TRBV2 to TRBJ2-7; possibly TRBD2 for D (6 bases). This CDR3 contains 15 residues. The germline V gene has CDR1 SNHLY and CDR2 FYNNEI. The V and J ends lost 6 bases and 7 bases respectively, with 22 bases between them. CDR3 sequence (DNA): TGTGCCAGCAGGGACCGGGACTCACTCCTACGGGAGCAGTACTTC. The encoded protein is CASRDRDSLLREQYF.

The genes are TRBV27 and TRBJ1-2; D is possibly TRBD1 (6 bases). This CDR3 spans 15 amino acids. Trimming removed 6 bases from V and 4 bases from J, with 18 bases in between. CDR1 and CDR2 from the germline V gene are MNHEY and SMNVEV (reference sequence). CDR3 residues: CASSRGVGGGYGYTF. The CDR3 nucleotides are TGTGCCAGCAGCCGAGGGGTAGGGGGTGGCTATGGCTACACCTTC.

This chain joins TRBV19 and TRBJ2-1; D is uncertain. Trimming took 0 bases from V and 0 from J, leaving 6 bases between them. The CDR3 is made up of 15 amino acids. Germline CDR1 reads LNHDA; CDR2 reads SQIVND (reference sequence). The CDR3 spells CASSIDQSSYNEQFF. CDR3 DNA sequence: TGTGCCAGTAGTATAGACCAGAGCTCCTACAATGAGCAGTTCTTC.

The rearrangement uses TRBV6-2 or TRBV6-3 and TRBJ1-5; no reliable D call. Between the trimmed V and J ends, which lost 0 bases and 9 bases, there was a span of 6 bases. The V gene's germline CDR1 is MNHEY and CDR2 SVGEGT. The CDR3 is 12 amino acids. In DNA, the CDR3 is TGTGCCAGCAGTTACTCGTCGGGGCCCCAGCATTTT. Translated, it gives CASSYSSGPQHF.

The chain joins TRBV30 to TRBJ1-2, with D hard to call. V was pared by 2 bases and J by 7 bases, with 5 bases between. Germline CDR1 reads GTSNPN; CDR2 reads SVGIG (reference sequence). The CDR3 runs to 10 residues. CDR3 sequence reads: CAWSTSGYTF. As DNA, the CDR3 is TGTGCCTGGAGTACGAGTGGCTACACCTTC.

A single count supports this clone. The V and J genes are TRBV5-6 and TRBJ1-3; D gene ambiguous. Trimming shortened V by 10 bases and J by 0 bases, and 5 bases separated the two germline ends. CDR1 SGHDT and CDR2 YYEEEE come from the germline V gene. The CDR3 extends over 11 amino acids. CDR3 protein: CAAGSGNTIYF. The DNA for the CDR3 is TGTGCCGCAGGCTCTGGAAACACCATATATTTT.

The rearrangement links TRBV15 to TRBJ2-7, with D uncertain. CDR1 and CDR2 from the germline V gene are LNHNV and YYDKDF (reference sequence). CDR3 length equals 13 residues. With 0 bases removed from V and 3 bases from J, the gap between germline ends came to 6 bases. CDR3 loop: CATSRDPIYEQYF. In DNA form, the CDR3 reads TGTGCCACCAGCAGAGATCCGATCTACGAGCAGTACTTC.

The V call is TRBV7-8, the J call TRBJ2-7, with 8 bases lining up with TRBD2. Germline assignment: CDR1 SGHVS and CDR2 FQNEAQ. V lost 2 bases, J lost 6 bases, and 12 bases stayed unmatched. The CDR3 totals 16 residues. CDR3 bases: TGTGCCAGCAGCTTAACCTGGTCAGCGGGAGTGTTCGAGCAGTACTTC. As protein: CASSLTWSAGVFEQYF.

This clone was counted only a few times. CDR3 bases: TGTGCCAGCAGCCCACGGCAGTCTAACTACGAGCAGTACTTC. This sequence encodes CASSPRQSNYEQYF. V and J are TRBV7-9 and TRBJ2-7; D unclear. The CDR3 runs 14 residues. Trimming pared 5 bases from V and 3 bases from J, leaving 14 bases between. CDR1 SEHNR and CDR2 FQNEAQ come from the germline V gene (reference sequence).

The rearrangement uses TRBV3-1 (or the pseudogene TRBV3-2) and TRBJ1-2; D is unclear. Trimming removed 5 bases from V and 1 base from J, with 8 bases in between. The germline gives CDR1 LGHDT, CDR2 YNNKEL (reference sequence). The CDR3 spans 13 residues. CDR3 sequence reads: CASSWKSNYGYTF. For the CDR3, the DNA is TGTGCCAGCAGCTGGAAAAGTAACTATGGCTACACCTTC.

The chain joins TRBV28 to TRBJ1-4; D is perhaps TRBD1 (5 bases). The CDR3 has 15 amino acids. V lost 5 bases, J lost 5 bases, and 15 bases lay in between. Germline CDR1 is MDHEN and CDR2 is SYDVKM. The CDR3 sequence is CASSVGGILNEKLFF. Written as DNA, the CDR3 is TGTGCCAGCAGTGTCGGGGGGATATTGAATGAAAAACTGTTTTTT.

The genes are TRBV7-3 and TRBJ2-3; no clear D gene. This CDR3 contains 14 residues. Germline-derived CDR1 and CDR2 are SGHTA and FQGTGA. Trimming took 4 bases from V and 3 from J, leaving 11 bases between them. The CDR3 region is CASSSSIGTDTQYF. CDR3 nucleotide sequence: TGTGCCAGCAGCTCCTCCATCGGGACAGATACGCAGTATTTT. The full variable domain, completed using reference TRBV7-3 and TRBJ2-3, is GAGVSQTPSNKVTEKGKYVELRCDPISGHTALYWYRQSLGQGPEFLIYFQGTGAADDSGLPNDRFFAVRPEGSVSTLKIQRTERGDSAVYLCASSSSIGTDTQYFGPGTRLTVL.

The chain carries TRBV7-9 and TRBJ2-5; D is uncertain. In germline, CDR1 is SEHNR, CDR2 FQNEAQ (reference sequence). V was shortened by 4 bases and J by 5 bases, with 5 bases between the two germline ends. CDR3 length: 11 residues. This CDR3 reads CASSSSETQYF. The CDR3 DNA sequence: TGTGCCAGCAGCTCCAGCGAGACCCAGTACTTC.

The chain employs TRBV11-2 and TRBJ2-7; D is tentatively TRBD1 or TRBD2 (5 bases each). The CDR3 has 13 amino acids. With 4 bases removed from V and 4 bases from J, the gap between germline ends came to 11 bases. CDR1 and CDR2 (germline): SGHAT, FQNNGV. The CDR3 region is CASSSGLGYEQYF. CDR3 DNA: TGTGCCAGCAGCTCGGGGCTTGGATACGAGCAGTACTTC.

The chain joins TRBV25-1 to TRBJ2-2; maybe TRBD1 (6 bases). The CDR3 extends over 15 amino acids. V was cut by 6 bases and J by 1 base, with 12 bases left in between. CDR1 and CDR2 (germline): MGHDK, SYGVNS. As DNA, the CDR3 is TGTGCCAGCAGACAGACAGGAATGAACACCGGGGAGCTGTTTTTT. This encodes CASRQTGMNTGELFF.

This chain joins TRBV19 and TRBJ1-1; D ambiguous. The CDR3 contains 13 residues. Germline V gene lookup returns CDR1 LNHDA and CDR2 SQIVND (reference sequence). Trimming took off 4 bases at V and 0 bases at J, with 6 bases between the two ends. The CDR3 spells CASSTQMNTEAFF. CDR3 sequence (DNA): TGTGCCAGTAGTACTCAAATGAACACTGAAGCTTTCTTT.

The V call is TRBV27, the J call TRBJ2-3; D gene uncertain. Germline V CDR1 and CDR2: MNHEY, SMNVEV (reference sequence). This CDR3 region has 15 residues. The V end lost 4 bases, the J end lost 0 bases, and 11 bases lay between the germline ends. The CDR3, as DNA: TGTGCCAGCAGTTCCAAGAAGTATAGCACAGATACGCAGTATTTT. Residues: CASSSKKYSTDTQYF.

In DNA, the CDR3 is TGTGCCAGCCGAGCTAGCGGTGGCGCCGGGGAGACCCAGTACTTC. Translation gives CASRASGGAGETQYF. The chain recombines TRBV2 with TRBJ2-5; 7 bases are a match to TRBD2. Germline V gives CDR1 SNHLY, CDR2 FYNNEI. V trimming: 8 bases; J trimming: 5 bases; junction bases outside the gene matches: 14. The CDR3 is 15 amino acids.

Comment on this clone: Compared with germline, one end of the junction differs, possibly owing to a read error. The chain joins TRBV19 to TRBJ1-1, with 7 bases aligning to TRBD1. Germline CDR1 reads LNHDA; CDR2 reads SQIVND (reference sequence). The CDR3 spans 13 residues. In DNA, the CDR3 is TGTGCCAGTAGAATAGGGCAGGGGGCTGAAGCTTTCTTT. As protein: CASRIGQGAEAFF. The full variable domain, with the rest looked up from reference TRBV19 and TRBJ1-1, is DGGITQSPKYLFRKEGQNVTLSCEQNLNHDAMYWYRQDPGQGLRLIYYSQIVNDFQKGDIAEGYSVSREKKESFPLTVTSAQKNPTAFYLCASRIGQGAEAFFGQGTRLTVV.

V is TRBV7-2 and J is TRBJ2-7; D unclear. In germline, CDR1 is SGHTA, CDR2 FQGNSA. V was cut by 5 bases and J by 2 bases, with 16 bases left in between. The CDR3 contains 15 residues. CDR3 loop: CASSPTPGFTYEQYF. The CDR3 nucleotides read TGTGCCAGCAGCCCTACCCCAGGATTCACCTACGAGCAGTACTTC.

This clone has only a few counts. This chain joins TRBV3-1 (or the pseudogene TRBV3-2) and TRBJ2-3, with D possibly TRBD2 on 5 matching bases. Looked up from germline, CDR1 is LGHDT and CDR2 is YNNKEL (reference sequence). The V end was cut by 2 bases, the J end by 0 bases, with 12 bases between. The CDR3 sequence is 16 residues long. CDR3 sequence reads: CASSQLPTTSTDTQYF. In DNA form, the CDR3 reads TGTGCCAGCAGCCAACTTCCGACTACTAGCACAGATACGCAGTATTTT.

The rearrangement links TRBV6-4 to TRBJ1-1, with unresolved D. V was cut by 4 bases and J by 2 bases, with 8 bases left in between. The CDR3 sequence is 13 residues long. CDR1 MRHNA and CDR2 SNTAGT come from the germline V gene. CDR3 amino acids: CASSAGVNTEAFF. CDR3 nucleotides: TGTGCCAGCAGTGCAGGAGTAAACACTGAAGCTTTCTTT.

V and J are TRBV6-2 or TRBV6-3 and TRBJ2-1; 10 bases are shared with TRBD2. V lost 5 bases and J lost 0; bases outside the gene matches: 10. Germline-derived CDR1 and CDR2 are MNHEY and SVGEGT. The CDR3 runs 18 residues. CDR3 in amino acids: CASSPPGLAANSYNEQFF. As DNA, the CDR3 is TGTGCCAGCAGTCCCCCTGGACTAGCGGCTAACTCCTACAATGAGCAGTTCTTC.